The 22 T cell receptor beta chains presented below share a single source sample, sequenced in a study of chemoradiotherapy in HPV16-positive cancers. Sequencing used immunoSEQ multiplex PCR; TCRdb keeps in-frame clones, though not all of them. In the table there are fewer than 7,500 clones, approximately 90% of which are singletons. This sample comprised blood, obtained from a patient who underwent chemoradiotherapy. Every receptor here comes from a human donor with HPV-associated anogenital cancer.

The chain couples TRBV2 to TRBJ2-2; D gene ambiguous. V dropped 5 bases and J dropped 0 bases, with 13 bases sitting between them. Germline-derived CDR1 and CDR2 are SNHLY and FYNNEI. The length of the CDR3 is 16 residues. CDR3 coding DNA: TGTGCCAGCAGTCCCCAAGGCACCGCGAACACCGGGGAGCTGTTTTTT. Protein: CASSPQGTANTGELFF.

The chain uses TRBV11-2 and TRBJ2-7; tentative D call: TRBD2 (5 bases). V shed 5 bases and J shed 0 bases, with 11 bases lying between them. From germline, CDR1 is SGHAT and CDR2 FQNNGV. The CDR3 contains 14 residues. Written as DNA, the CDR3 is TGTGCCAGCAGCCGTACCGGGAACTCCTACGAGCAGTACTTC. This encodes CASSRTGNSYEQYF.

This CDR3 is CASSQDSWSDTQYF. In DNA, the CDR3 is TGTGCCAGCAGCCAAGACAGTTGGTCAGATACGCAGTATTTT. V and J are TRBV28 and TRBJ2-3; possibly TRBD1 for D (5 bases). CDR3 size: 14 residues. CDR1 and CDR2 from the germline V gene are MDHEN and SYDVKM. Trimming took off 6 bases at V and 4 bases at J, with 14 bases between the two ends.

The rearrangement joins TRBV15 to TRBJ2-6; D is undetermined. V lost 0 bases and J lost 1, with 4 bases in between. The CDR3 contains 15 residues. Germline CDR1 LNHNV, CDR2 YYDKDF (reference sequence). CDR3 nucleotides: TGTGCCACCAGCAGAGATCGGTCTGGGGCCAACGTCCTGACTTTC. This gives the protein CATSRDRSGANVLTF.

The V gene is TRBV7-9, the J gene TRBJ1-3; TRBD1 aligns across 7 bases. CDR1 is SEHNR, CDR2 FQNEAQ, per germline (reference sequence). This CDR3 is built from 16 residues. After removal of 5 bases from V and 2 bases from J, the junction contained 9 bases not matched to a gene. CDR3 protein: CASSPLSGGAGNTIYF. As DNA, the CDR3 is TGTGCCAGCAGCCCCCTGTCAGGGGGGGCTGGAAACACCATATATTTT. The full variable domain, in which reference TRBV7-9 and TRBJ1-3 provide the parts outside the CDR3, is DTGVSQNPRHKITKRGQNVTFRCDPISEHNRLYWYRQTLGQGPEFLTYFQNEAQLEKSRLLSDRFSAERPKGSFSTLEIQRTEQGDSAMYLCASSPLSGGAGNTIYFGEGSWLTVV.

The genes are TRBV27 and TRBJ1-1; tentatively, D is TRBD1 (5 bases). Trimming took off 1 base at V and 1 base at J, with 10 bases between the two ends. CDR3 size: 15 residues. Germline CDR1 is MNHEY and CDR2 is SMNVEV (reference sequence). CDR3 sequence: CASSLFAGPNTEAFF. DNA of the CDR3: TGTGCCAGCAGTTTATTTGCGGGACCGAACACTGAAGCTTTCTTT.

The rearrangement uses TRBV4-3 and TRBJ2-3, with a possible D match to TRBD2 (6 bases). This CDR3 contains 16 residues. Germline-derived CDR1 and CDR2 are LGHNA and YSLEER. Between the trimmed V and J ends, which lost 4 bases and 4 bases, there was a span of 18 bases. The CDR3 region has the DNA TGCGCCAGCAGCCGCCGGGAGTTCCACCGGGCAGATACGCAGTATTTT. Its protein product is CASSRREFHRADTQYF.

The chain links TRBV11-3 to TRBJ2-1; 10 nucleotides align to TRBD1. V lost 5 bases to trimming and J lost 7 bases; unmatched junction nucleotides: 5. This CDR3 has 14 residues. Germline V gives CDR1 SGHNT, CDR2 YENEEA. The CDR3 is CASSLRQGANEQFF. The CDR3, as DNA: TGTGCCAGCAGCCTAAGACAGGGGGCTAATGAGCAGTTCTTC.

V is TRBV5-4 and J is TRBJ1-5; D unresolved. The V and J ends lost 2 bases and 6 bases respectively, with 9 bases between them. Per the germline V gene, CDR1 is SGHNT and CDR2 is YYREEE (reference sequence). The CDR3 consists of 13 residues. Here the CDR3 reads CASSLGAFQPQHF. DNA for the CDR3: TGTGCCAGCAGCTTAGGTGCGTTTCAGCCCCAGCATTTT.

V usage is TRBV27 and J usage is TRBJ1-5; TRBD1 aligns across 8 bases. CDR1 is MNHEY and CDR2 is SMNVEV in the germline V gene (reference sequence). This CDR3 spans 16 amino acids. With 4 bases clipped from V and 1 base from J, the junction kept 6 bases outside the gene matches. The CDR3 sequence: CASSSYGQGSNQPQHF. DNA for the CDR3: TGTGCCAGCAGTTCCTACGGACAGGGCAGCAATCAGCCCCAGCATTTT.

The chain links TRBV12-2 to TRBJ2-7; the table's TRBD2 call for D was not verified on the DNA. TRBV12-2 is assigned pseudogene status. This CDR3 comprises 15 residues. The CDR3 protein is CASRLAGDWLREQYF. The CDR3 DNA follows: TGTGCAAGTCGCTTAGCTGGGGACTGGCTGAGGGAGCAGTACTTC.

The CDR3 region is CASSLGQGRNQPQHF. The CDR3 DNA follows: TGTGCCAGCTCACTCGGACAGGGGAGGAATCAGCCCCAGCATTTT. The chain combines TRBV18 with TRBJ1-5, with TRBD1 identical over 9 bases. With V trimmed by 4 bases and J by 4 bases, 5 bases remained unmatched. Germline V gene sequence: CDR1 KGHSH, CDR2 LQKENI. The CDR3 consists of 15 residues.

The chain joins TRBV2 to TRBJ2-6, with D maybe TRBD2 (5 bases). V lost 8 bases and J 0 bases, leaving 14 bases between the germline ends. Looked up from germline, CDR1 is SNHLY and CDR2 is FYNNEI. CDR3 length equals 16 residues. In DNA, the CDR3 is TGTGCCAGCGTCGGGATAGGTTTCTCTGGGGCCAACGTCCTGACTTTC. Its protein is CASVGIGFSGANVLTF.

The chain links TRBV28 to TRBJ2-5; D could derive from TRBD1 or TRBD2 (5 bases each). This CDR3 region has 16 residues. The germline V gene encodes CDR1 MDHEN and CDR2 SYDVKM. V lost 5 bases and J 0 bases, leaving 16 bases between the germline ends. CDR3 residues: CASSDPRGRYQETQYF. CDR3 nucleotides: TGTGCCAGCAGTGATCCCCGGGGCCGGTACCAAGAGACCCAGTACTTC.

This chain joins TRBV29-1 and TRBJ2-5, with D possibly being TRBD1 or TRBD2 (5 bases each). CDR3 size: 13 residues. V was shortened by 6 bases and J by 7 bases, with 18 bases between the two germline ends. From germline, CDR1 is SQVTM and CDR2 ANQGSEA. CDR3 residues: CSVSGTLQGTQYF. The DNA of the CDR3 is TGCAGCGTCTCCGGGACCCTCCAGGGGACCCAGTACTTC.

The chain combines TRBV5-1 with TRBJ1-4; no reliable D call. CDR1 is SGHRS and CDR2 is YFSETQ in the germline V gene. The germline V and J ends were trimmed by 5 bases and 6 bases, with 8 bases remaining between them. This CDR3 has 12 residues. CDR3 DNA: TGCGCCAGCAGTGGGGAGGATGAAAAACTGTTTTTT. This sequence encodes CASSGEDEKLFF.

This rearrangement joins TRBV6-5 to TRBJ2-5; TRBD2 might be the D (7 bases). V was cut by 2 bases and J by 5 bases, with 15 bases left in between. CDR1 and CDR2 (germline): MNHEY, SVGAGI. CDR3 length: 15 residues. The chain's CDR3 is CASSYLHREGETQYF. The CDR3 DNA reads as TGTGCCAGCAGTTACCTCCACAGGGAGGGCGAGACCCAGTACTTC.

The rearrangement joins TRBV4-1 to TRBJ2-2; possible D gene TRBD1, 5 bases. CDR1 is MGHRA, CDR2 YSYEKL, per germline. The CDR3 is 15 residues long. V gave up 1 base and J gave up 2 bases, with 8 bases separating them. This chain's CDR3 is CASSQVTANTGELFF. The CDR3 DNA sequence: TGCGCCAGCAGCCAAGTGACAGCTAACACCGGGGAGCTGTTTTTT.

This rearrangement joins TRBV7-2 to TRBJ2-2, with D hard to call. Looked up from germline, CDR1 is SGHTA and CDR2 is FQGNSA. This CDR3 spans 14 amino acids. V was pared by 3 bases and J by 0 bases, with 5 bases between. DNA of the CDR3: TGTGCCAGCAGCTTTTATGCGAACACCGGGGAGCTGTTTTTT. It is translated as CASSFYANTGELFF.

The V and J genes are TRBV11-3 and TRBJ2-7, with 7 bases fitting TRBD2. The V gene's germline CDR1 is SGHNT and CDR2 YENEEA. The junction had 7 bases not matched to a gene; V was cut back by 5 bases and J by 3 bases. CDR3 size: 14 residues. CDR3 region: CASSPRGEDYEQYF. The CDR3 coding sequence is TGTGCCAGCAGCCCCCGGGGGGAAGACTACGAGCAGTACTTC.

The V and J genes are TRBV18 and TRBJ2-1; 8 bases agree with TRBD2. V trimming: 0 bases; J trimming: 9 bases; junction bases outside the gene matches: 7. The CDR3 has 15 amino acids. Germline lookup yields CDR1 KGHSH and CDR2 LQKENI. The CDR3 here is CASSPPELSGVEQFF. The DNA of the CDR3 is TGTGCCAGCTCACCACCAGAACTTAGCGGGGTTGAGCAGTTCTTC.

The V gene is TRBV6-4, the J gene TRBJ1-5; D not resolved. There are 14 residues in the CDR3. CDR1 MRHNA and CDR2 SNTAGT come from the germline V gene. V gave up 4 bases and J gave up 6 bases, with 13 bases separating them. In DNA form, the CDR3 reads TGTGCCAGCAGTGCCACGGGATCGGTTCAGCCCCAGCATTTT. Protein sequence: CASSATGSVQPQHF.